One and the same sample provided the 9 T cell receptor beta chains below, sequenced in a study of metastatic and nonmetastatic thyroid tumors. No treatment had been given to any patient before thyroid surgery. TCRdb reprocessed the PCR reads using MiXCR. The top ten hold around 24% of the sample, which has roughly 58,000 clones, 4% to 4.5% seen once. The sample comprised blood. The receptors derive from a female donor with papillary thyroid cancer or a benign thyroid nodule (not recorded which). Some clones in this sample may be carry-over from other donors' samples.

This clone was found many times. The rearrangement joins TRBV3-1 to TRBJ1-1; 8 bases align to TRBD1. V was pared by 2 bases and J by 10 bases, with 6 bases of the junction left unmatched. CDR1 and CDR2 (germline): LGHDT, YNNKEL (reference sequence). This CDR3 has 13 amino acids. The CDR3 sequence is CASSQPIRGRAFF. DNA of the CDR3: TGTGCCAGCAGCCAACCGATCAGGGGGCGAGCTTTCTTT.

In its sample, this clone was seen a few times. The chain couples TRBV6-1 to TRBJ1-5, with D possibly TRBD1 on 6 matching bases. The CDR3 totals 18 residues. V was pared by 1 base and J by 7 bases, with 23 bases between. Germline V lookup: CDR1 MNHNS, CDR2 SASEGT. The CDR3 DNA is TGTGCCAGCAGTGAAGTGGGGGTGGGCATGGGGACAAACCAGCCCCAGCATTTT. This codes for CASSEVGVGMGTNQPQHF.

This clone was seen many times. For the CDR3, the DNA is TGTGCCAGCAGTTTAGGGACAGGGAACACTGAAGCTTTCTTT. This translates into CASSLGTGNTEAFF. The chain employs TRBV28 and TRBJ1-1, with TRBD1 matching over 8 bases. The germline gives CDR1 MDHEN, CDR2 SYDVKM. The V segment lost 2 bases and the J segment 1 base; nucleotides outside the gene matches: 0. CDR3 length: 14 residues.

The rearrangement uses TRBV3-1 and TRBJ2-5, with D unresolved. Deletions cut 1 base from V and 5 bases from J, with 14 bases between. CDR1 is LGHDT, CDR2 YNNKEL, per germline (reference sequence). The CDR3 consists of 15 residues. CDR3 loop: CASSQGIVVGETQYF. The CDR3 bases are TGTGCCAGCAGCCAAGGGATCGTCGTAGGGGAGACCCAGTACTTC.

This clone was counted at least ten times. This rearrangement joins TRBV11-2 to TRBJ2-7, with TRBD1 as a possible D gene (6 bases). Germline assignment: CDR1 SGHAT and CDR2 FQNNGV. Trimming took 1 base from V and 5 from J, leaving 12 bases between them. The CDR3 spans 14 residues. The CDR3 nucleotides read TGTGCCAGCAGCTTAGTGCAGGGGTCCCACGAGCAGTACTTC. It yields the protein CASSLVQGSHEQYF.

The chain joins TRBV6-1 to TRBJ2-7, with 11 bases identical to TRBD2. Looked up from germline, CDR1 is MNHNS and CDR2 is SASEGT. CDR3 length equals 15 residues. The V segment lost 7 bases and the J segment 3 bases; nucleotides outside the gene matches: 8. CDR3 residues: CASKLTSGIFYEQYF. The CDR3 region has the DNA TGTGCCAGCAAGTTGACTAGCGGGATTTTCTACGAGCAGTACTTC.

V and J are TRBV11-3 and TRBJ2-7; D gene unclear. The V end lost 0 bases, the J end lost 2 bases, and 8 bases lay between the germline ends. From germline, CDR1 is SGHNT and CDR2 YENEEA. This CDR3 region has 14 residues. The CDR3 loop reads CASSLDGGTYEQYF. The CDR3 DNA follows: TGTGCCAGCAGCTTAGATGGCGGTACCTACGAGCAGTACTTC.

Ten or more counts support this clone. This chain uses TRBV28 with TRBJ2-1; 9 bases are a match to TRBD2. Trimming cost V 6 bases and J 8 bases; bases outside gene matches: 14. The length of the CDR3 is 16 residues. CDR1 and CDR2 (germline): MDHEN, SYDVKM. CDR3 DNA sequence: TGTGCCAGCAGCCCGAAGGGCGGGAGGGAGGGGCATGAGCAGTTCTTC. Translating gives CASSPKGGREGHEQFF.

This clone has at least ten counts. The rearrangement links TRBV12-3 or TRBV12-4 to TRBJ1-5; D is undetermined. The CDR3 contains 17 residues. Between the trimmed V and J ends, which lost 2 bases and 1 base, there was a span of 15 bases. The CDR3 nucleotides are TGTGCCAGCAGTTTAACCTTCAAGGGCAAAAGCAATCAGCCCCAGCATTTT. This codes for CASSLTFKGKSNQPQHF.